Described below is a single T cell receptor beta chain sequence and its context. Disease lasting under 3 months, a NOSPECS grade of at least 4, and a Clinical Activity Score of at least 3 were features of the ophthalmopathy patients. On the basis of clinical symptoms, serum thyroxine and TRAb, thyroid ultrasound and orbital computed tomography, diagnoses were made. PBMCs were collected from an approximately 10 ml volume of fresh peripheral blood. Germline CDR1 reads MDHEN; CDR2 reads SYDVKM. The ends were cut back, 3 bases at V and 2 bases at J, with 8 bases in the middle. The CDR3 is 13 residues long. This record belongs to a study of T cells in Graves' hyperthyroidism and ophthalmopathy. Amplification of TCR beta CDR3 regions used RNA as the template. HTBI primers were employed in a first-round RT-PCR of the TCR CDR3. TCRdb recomputed calls from the multiplex PCR reads with MiXCR, one row per CDR3 protein. Among over 400,000 distinct CDR3 sequences listed, less than 25% were seen once.

This rearrangement joins TRBV28 to TRBJ2-7, with D perhaps matching TRBD2 (5 bases). Sequenced material: blood. The sequence was collected from a woman aged 70-85 years with Graves' ophthalmopathy. Here the CDR3 DNA reads TGTGCCAGCAGTTTCGCCGGGACCTACGAGCAGTACTTC. Encoded protein: CASSFAGTYEQYF.